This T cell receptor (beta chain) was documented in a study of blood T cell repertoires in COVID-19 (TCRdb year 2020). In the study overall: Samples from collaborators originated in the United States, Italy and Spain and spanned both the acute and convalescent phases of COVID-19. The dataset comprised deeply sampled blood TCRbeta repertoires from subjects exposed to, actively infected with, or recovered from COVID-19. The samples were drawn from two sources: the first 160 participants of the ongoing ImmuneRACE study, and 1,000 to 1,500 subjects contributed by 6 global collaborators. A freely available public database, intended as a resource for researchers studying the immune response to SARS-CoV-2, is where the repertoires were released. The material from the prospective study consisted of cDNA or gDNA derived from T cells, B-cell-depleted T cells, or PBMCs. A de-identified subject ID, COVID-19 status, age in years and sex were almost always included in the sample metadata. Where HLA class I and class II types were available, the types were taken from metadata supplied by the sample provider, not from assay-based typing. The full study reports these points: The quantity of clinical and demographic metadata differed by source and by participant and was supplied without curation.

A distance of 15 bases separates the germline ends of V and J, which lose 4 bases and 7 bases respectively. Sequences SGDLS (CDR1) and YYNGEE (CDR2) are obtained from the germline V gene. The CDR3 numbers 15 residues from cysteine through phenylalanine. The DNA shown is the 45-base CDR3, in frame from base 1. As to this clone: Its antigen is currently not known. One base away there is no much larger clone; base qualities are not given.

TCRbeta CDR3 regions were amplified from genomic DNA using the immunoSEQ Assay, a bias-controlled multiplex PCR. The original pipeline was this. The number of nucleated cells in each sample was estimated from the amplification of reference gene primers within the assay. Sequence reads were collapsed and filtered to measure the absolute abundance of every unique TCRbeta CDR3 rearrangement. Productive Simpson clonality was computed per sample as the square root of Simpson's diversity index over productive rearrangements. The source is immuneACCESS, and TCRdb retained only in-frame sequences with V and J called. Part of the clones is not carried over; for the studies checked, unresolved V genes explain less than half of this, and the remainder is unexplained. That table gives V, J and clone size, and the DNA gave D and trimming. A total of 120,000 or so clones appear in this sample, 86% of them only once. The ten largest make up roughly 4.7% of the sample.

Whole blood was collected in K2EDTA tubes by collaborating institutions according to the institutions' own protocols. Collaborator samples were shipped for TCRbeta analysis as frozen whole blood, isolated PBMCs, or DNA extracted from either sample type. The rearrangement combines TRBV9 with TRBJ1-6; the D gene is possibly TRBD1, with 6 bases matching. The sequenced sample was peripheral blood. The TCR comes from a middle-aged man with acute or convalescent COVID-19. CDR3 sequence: CASSPTDSLNSPLHF. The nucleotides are TGTGCCAGCAGCCCGACGGACAGTTTGAATTCACCCCTCCACTTT. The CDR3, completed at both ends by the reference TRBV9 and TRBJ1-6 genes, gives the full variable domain DSGVTQTPKHLITATGQRVTLRCSPRSGDLSVYWYQQSLDQGLQFLIQYYNGEERAKGNILERFSAQQFPDLHSELNLSSLELGDSALYFCASSPTDSLNSPLHFGNGTRLTVT.